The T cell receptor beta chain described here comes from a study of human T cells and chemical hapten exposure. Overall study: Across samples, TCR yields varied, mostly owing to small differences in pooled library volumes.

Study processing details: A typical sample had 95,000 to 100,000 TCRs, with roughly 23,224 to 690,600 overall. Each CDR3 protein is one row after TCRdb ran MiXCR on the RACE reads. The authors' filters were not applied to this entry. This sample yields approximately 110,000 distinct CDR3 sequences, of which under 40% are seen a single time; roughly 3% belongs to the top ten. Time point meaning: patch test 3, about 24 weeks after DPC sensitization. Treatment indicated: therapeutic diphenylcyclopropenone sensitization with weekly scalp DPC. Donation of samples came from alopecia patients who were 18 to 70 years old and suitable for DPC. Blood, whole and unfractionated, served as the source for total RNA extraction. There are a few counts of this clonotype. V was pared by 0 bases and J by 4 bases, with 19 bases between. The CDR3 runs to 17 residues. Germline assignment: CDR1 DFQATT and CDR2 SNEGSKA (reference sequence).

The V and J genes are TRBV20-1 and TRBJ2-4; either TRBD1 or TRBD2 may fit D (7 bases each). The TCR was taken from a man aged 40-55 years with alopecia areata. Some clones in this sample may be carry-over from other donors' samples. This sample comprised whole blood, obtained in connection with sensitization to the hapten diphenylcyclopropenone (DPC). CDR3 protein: CSARDRGGPKSKNIQYF. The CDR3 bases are TGCAGTGCTAGAGACAGGGGGGGTCCGAAGTCGAAAAACATTCAGTACTTC.